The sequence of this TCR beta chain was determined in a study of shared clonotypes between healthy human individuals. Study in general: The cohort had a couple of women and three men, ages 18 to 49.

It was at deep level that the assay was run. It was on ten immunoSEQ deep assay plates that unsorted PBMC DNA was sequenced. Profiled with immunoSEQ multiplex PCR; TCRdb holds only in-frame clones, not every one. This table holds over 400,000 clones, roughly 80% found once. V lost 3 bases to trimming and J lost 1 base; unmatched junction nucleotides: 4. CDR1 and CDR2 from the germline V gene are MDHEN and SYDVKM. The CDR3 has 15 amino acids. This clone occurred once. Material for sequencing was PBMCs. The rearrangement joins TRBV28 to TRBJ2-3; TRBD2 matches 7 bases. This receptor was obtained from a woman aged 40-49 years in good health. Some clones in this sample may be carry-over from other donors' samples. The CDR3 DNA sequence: TGTGCCAGCAGTTTTATGACTAGCCGCACAGATACGCAGTATTTT. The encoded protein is CASSFMTSRTDTQYF.